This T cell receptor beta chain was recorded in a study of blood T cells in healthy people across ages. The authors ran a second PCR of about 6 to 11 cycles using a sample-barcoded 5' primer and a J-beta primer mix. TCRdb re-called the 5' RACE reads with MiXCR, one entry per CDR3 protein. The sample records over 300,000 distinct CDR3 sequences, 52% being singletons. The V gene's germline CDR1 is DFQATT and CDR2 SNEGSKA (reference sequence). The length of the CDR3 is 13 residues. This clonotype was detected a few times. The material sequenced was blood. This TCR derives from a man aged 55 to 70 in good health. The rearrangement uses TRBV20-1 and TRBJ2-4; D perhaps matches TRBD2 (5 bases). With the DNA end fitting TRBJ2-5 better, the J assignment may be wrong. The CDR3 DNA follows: TGCAGTGCTAGTCCATCTAGCTGGAAGACCCAGTACTTC. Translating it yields CSASPSSWKTQYF.